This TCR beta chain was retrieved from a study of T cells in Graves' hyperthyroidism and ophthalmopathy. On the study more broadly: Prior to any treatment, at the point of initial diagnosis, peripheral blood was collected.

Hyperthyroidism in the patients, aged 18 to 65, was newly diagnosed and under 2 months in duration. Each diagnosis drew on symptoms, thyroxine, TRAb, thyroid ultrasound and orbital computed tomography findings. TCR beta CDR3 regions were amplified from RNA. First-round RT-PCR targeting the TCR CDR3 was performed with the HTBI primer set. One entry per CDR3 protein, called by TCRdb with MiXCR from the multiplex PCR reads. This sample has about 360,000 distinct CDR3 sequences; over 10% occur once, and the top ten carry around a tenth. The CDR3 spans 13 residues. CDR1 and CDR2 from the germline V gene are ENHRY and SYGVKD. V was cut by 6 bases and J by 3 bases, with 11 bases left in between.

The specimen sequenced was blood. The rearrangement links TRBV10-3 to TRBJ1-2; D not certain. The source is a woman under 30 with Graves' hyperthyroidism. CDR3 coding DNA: TGTGCCATCAGCCCCGGAGAGGACTATGGCTACACCTTC. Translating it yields CAISPGEDYGYTF.